This TCR beta chain stems from a study of blood T cell repertoires in COVID-19 (dated by TCRdb to 2020 to 2021). For context, the study as a whole: Collaborator samples came from the United States, Italy and Spain and covered acute and convalescent phases of COVID-19. The prospective study material was composed of cDNA or gDNA derived from T cells, B-cell-depleted T cells, or PBMCs. Samples came from the ongoing ImmuneRACE study (first 160 participants) plus 1,254 subjects from 6 global collaborators. The repertoires were made available in a free public database intended to serve as a resource for research on the immune response to SARS-CoV-2. The sample metadata nearly always contained a de-identified subject ID, COVID-19 status, age in years and sex. Deeply sampled blood TCRbeta repertoires from subjects exposed to, actively infected with, or recovered from COVID-19 were included in the dataset. HLA class I and class II types, where available, came from metadata supplied by the sample provider rather than from assay-based typing.

TCRbeta CDR3 regions were amplified from genomic DNA using the immunoSEQ Assay, a bias-controlled multiplex PCR. The authors processed their data as follows. The number of nucleated cells in each sample was estimated by amplification of reference gene primers within the assay. Sequence reads were collapsed and filtered to measure the absolute abundance of every unique TCRbeta CDR3 rearrangement. For each sample, productive Simpson clonality was calculated as the square root of Simpson's diversity index over productive rearrangements. Imported from immuneACCESS, the table was reduced by TCRdb to in-frame sequences with V and J called. These copies leave out some clones; in studies compared against another copy, an unresolved V gene accounts for under half, and the cause of the remainder is not known. V, J and clone size were drawn from that table, and D and trimming were deduced from the DNA. This sample holds approximately 470,000 clones; approximately 85% were observed only once. The top ten clones comprise approximately 2.9% of the sample.

This clone came up a few times. Its cognate antigen has yet to be identified. Per-base quality was not reported, and no clone a single base away is much larger than it. Collaborating institutions collected whole blood in K2EDTA tubes following their own protocols. For TCRbeta analysis, collaborators shipped samples in one of three forms: frozen whole blood, isolated PBMCs, or DNA extracted from either of those sample types. From its cysteine to its phenylalanine, the CDR3 spans 12 amino acids. Only CDR3 DNA is held: 36 bases, read in frame from base 1. V lost 3 bases and J lost 5 bases; the stretch between them is 7 bases long. The germline V gene encodes CDR1 LNHDA and CDR2 SQIVND (reference sequence). Study-level results and caveats: Clinical and demographic metadata were provided uncurated, with the amount varying by source and participant.

The TCR comes from a human donor in a cohort sampled during active COVID-19. The receptor chain draws on TRBV19 and TRBJ1-1; the D gene assignment is ambiguous. The sample consisted of peripheral blood. The nucleotides are TGTGCCAGTAGTATGCCGGGGACTGAAGCTTTCTTT. Its protein is CASSMPGTEAFF.